These T cell receptor beta chains were read from a single sample in a study of PD-1 blockade in classical Hodgkin lymphoma. Sequencing was performed with immunoSEQ multiplex PCR; in TCRdb, only in-frame clones are kept and a portion is missing. Among 65,000 to 95,000 clones listed, about nine tenths were seen once. The source was peripheral blood mononuclear cells (PBMCs), collected at baseline. The receptors derive from a human donor with classical Hodgkin lymphoma. Each CDR3 is given with its conserved first and last residue. The D gene is left open where the match is weak. Where a row states a size, it is once, few, many or the class of an expanded clone; other rows omit it.

abundance,d_gene,j_gene,v_gene,CDR3aa,CDR3nt
once,-,TRBJ2-5,TRBV5-1,CASSLEGGRETQYF,TGCGCCAGCAGCTTGGAGGGGGGACGAGAGACCCAGTACTTC
-,-,TRBJ1-5,TRBV6-5,CASSYSQYSNQPQHF,TGTGCCAGCAGTTACTCACAGTATAGCAATCAGCCCCAGCATTTT
-,-,TRBJ2-2,TRBV9,CASSVDGSGNTGELFF,TGTGCCAGCAGCGTAGATGGTAGCGGTAACACCGGGGAGCTGTTTTTT
-,-,TRBJ2-1,TRBV30,CAGSRDLGNEQFF,TGTGCCGGGTCCCGGGACTTAGGGAATGAGCAGTTCTTC
-,-,TRBJ1-2,TRBV9,CASSVPGVGGYTF,TGTGCCAGCAGCGTCCCCGGGGTAGGTGGCTACACCTTC
-,-,TRBJ2-2,TRBV7-6,CASEGRMNTGELFF,TGTGCCAGCGAAGGCCGGATGAACACCGGGGAGCTGTTTTTT
-,-,TRBJ1-2,TRBV4-1,CASSPTGTNYGYTF,TGCGCCAGCAGCCCTACAGGGACTAACTATGGCTACACCTTC
-,-,TRBJ1-5,TRBV18,CASSNGQGIQPQHF,TGTGCCAGCTCAAACGGGCAGGGGATTCAGCCCCAGCATTTT
-,-,TRBJ2-7,TRBV4-3,CASSQWTGSEQYF,TGCGCCAGCAGCCAATGGACCGGTAGCGAGCAGTACTTC
-,-,TRBJ2-5,TRBV7-6,CASSLEHYPQETQYF,TGTGCCAGCAGCTTAGAGCATTACCCCCAAGAGACCCAGTACTTC
-,-,TRBJ1-1,TRBV19,CASSIGGGLTEAFF,TGTGCCAGTAGTATAGGTGGCGGATTAACTGAAGCTTTCTTT
-,-,TRBJ1-2,TRBV5-1,CASSLSGERAYGYTF,TGCGCCAGCAGCTTGTCCGGGGAGAGGGCCTATGGCTACACCTTC
-,-,TRBJ2-5,TRBV6-5,CASSWGGPDGTQYF,TGTGCCAGCAGTTGGGGGGGCCCGGACGGGACCCAGTACTTC
-,TRBD1,TRBJ2-1,TRBV28,CASSSTGGADEQFF,TGTGCCAGCAGTTCGACAGGGGGGGCTGATGAGCAGTTCTTC
once,-,TRBJ2-7,TRBV5-6,CASSLVAERYRGEQYF,TGTGCCAGCAGCTTGGTAGCGGAGAGGTACCGAGGGGAGCAGTACTTC
-,TRBD2,TRBJ2-2,TRBV6-4,CASSPGLARELFF,TGTGCCAGCAGTCCGGGACTAGCGAGGGAGCTGTTTTTT
-,-,TRBJ2-4,TRBV18,CASSPRGTAKNIQYF,TGTGCCAGCTCACCCCGAGGGACAGCCAAAAACATTCAGTACTTC
-,-,TRBJ2-5,TRBV5-1,CATKLNLGETQYF,TGCGCCACCAAGCTTAACTTAGGGGAGACCCAGTACTTC
-,TRBD1,TRBJ2-1,TRBV5-1,CASSLQGWRSYNEQFF,TGCGCCAGCAGCCTACAGGGGTGGAGAAGCTACAATGAGCAGTTCTTC
once,-,TRBJ2-1,TRBV19,CASGVSYNEQFF,TGTGCCAGTGGGGTTTCCTACAATGAGCAGTTCTTC
-,TRBD1,TRBJ2-7,TRBV9,CASGGRDSVNEQYF,TGTGCCAGCGGCGGCCGGGACAGCGTCAACGAGCAGTACTTC
-,TRBD1,TRBJ1-1,TRBV6-1,CASSTGSQTEAFF,TGTGCCAGTTCGACAGGGTCCCAAACTGAAGCTTTCTTT
-,-,TRBJ2-7,TRBV2,CASSLQGTNYEQYF,TGTGCCAGCAGCTTGCAGGGGACCAACTACGAGCAGTACTTC
-,-,TRBJ1-4,TRBV6-1,CATNFGTAAEKLFF,TGTGCCACCAATTTTGGGACCGCGGCCGAAAAACTGTTTTTT
once,-,TRBJ2-2,TRBV2,CASSGERAILSTGELFF,TGTGCCAGCAGTGGGGAACGGGCCATATTAAGCACCGGGGAGCTGTTTTTT
-,-,TRBJ1-1,TRBV5-1,CASSLLGLNTEAFF,TGCGCCAGCAGCTTATTGGGCCTGAACACTGAAGCTTTCTTT
-,-,TRBJ2-3,TRBV7-6,CASSLGFRTDTQYF,TGTGCCAGCAGCTTAGGCTTTCGCACAGATACGCAGTATTTT
-,-,TRBJ1-2,TRBV7-8,CASSLVGGSENYGYTF,TGTGCCAGCAGCTTAGTAGGTGGCAGCGAAAACTATGGCTACACCTTC
-,-,TRBJ1-3,TRBV5-6,CASSLGPSGNTIYF,TGTGCCAGCAGCTTGGGACCGTCTGGAAACACCATATATTTT
-,-,TRBJ2-3,TRBV7-2,CASNLDIGGHTDTQYF,TGTGCCAGCAACTTAGATATTGGCGGGCATACAGATACGCAGTATTTT
-,TRBD1,TRBJ2-1,TRBV5-1,CASSMGQSSYNEQFF,TGCGCCAGCAGCATGGGACAGAGCTCCTACAATGAGCAGTTCTTC
-,TRBD1,TRBJ2-7,TRBV30,CAWRGTGGYEQYF,TGTGCCTGGAGGGGGACAGGGGGATACGAGCAGTACTTC
-,-,TRBJ2-6,TRBV11-1,CASSLGTARSGANVLTF,TGTGCCAGCAGCTTAGGGACAGCCCGATCTGGGGCCAACGTCCTGACTTTC
-,-,TRBJ2-7,TRBV5-5,CASSSLRGTGRTYEQYF,TGTGCCAGCAGCTCGCTTAGGGGGACCGGGAGGACCTACGAGCAGTACTTC
-,-,TRBJ1-1,TRBV10-1,CASRTFAGLDYTEAFF,TGCGCCAGCCGTACCTTCGCGGGGCTTGATTACACTGAAGCTTTCTTT
-,TRBD1,TRBJ2-5,TRBV6-1,CASRYRGDQETQYF,TGTGCCAGCAGATACAGGGGAGACCAAGAGACCCAGTACTTC
-,TRBD1,TRBJ1-4,TRBV7-2,CASSLVGTGKGRANEKLFF,TGTGCCAGCAGCTTAGTCGGGACAGGGAAAGGTCGAGCTAATGAAAAACTGTTTTTT
-,-,TRBJ2-2,TRBV6-6,CASSESPGLNTGELFF,TGTGCCAGCAGCGAATCTCCGGGACTGAACACCGGGGAGCTGTTTTTT